Below are 13 T cell receptor beta chains sequenced from a single sample in a study of immune characterization of retroperitoneal liposarcoma. TCRdb used MiXCR to reprocess the PCR reads, holding one entry per CDR3 protein. The sample has about 7,300 distinct CDR3 sequences, around 28% seen once; the top ten hold less than 50%. The material sequenced was blood. The receptors originated from a male donor with retroperitoneal liposarcoma.

This clonotype has a handful of counts. This sequence joins TRBV6-5 and TRBJ2-4; D unresolved. The V gene's germline CDR1 is MNHEY and CDR2 SVGAGI. V was shortened by 0 bases and J by 0 bases, with 6 bases between the two germline ends. The CDR3 has 15 residues. The CDR3 nucleotides are TGTGCCAGCAGTTACTCGACGGGAGCCAAAAACATTCAGTACTTC. This translates into CASSYSTGAKNIQYF.

This clonotype was found many times. Here the CDR3 reads CASSFLPRAEQYF. In DNA form, the CDR3 reads TGTGCCAGCAGCTTCTTACCCAGGGCCGAGCAGTACTTC. V gene TRBV7-2 combines with J gene TRBJ2-7; a possible D gene is TRBD1 (5 bases). Trimming stripped 3 bases from V and 6 bases from J, with 12 bases between. The CDR3 contains 13 residues. Germline-derived CDR1 and CDR2 are SGHTA and FQGNSA.

By share, this clonotype counts as medium-sized. The V call is TRBV6-1, the J call TRBJ2-1, with D uncertain. The CDR3 loop spans 15 amino acids. The germline V and J ends were trimmed by 5 bases and 13 bases, with 24 bases remaining between them. Germline CDR1 MNHNS, CDR2 SASEGT. The CDR3 DNA follows: TGTGCCAGCAGTTTGCGGCCACAGTTTCAAGAGACCCAGTTCTTC. This codes for CASSLRPQFQETQFF.

This clonotype was detected ten times or more. The chain links TRBV6-1 to TRBJ2-1; tentative D call: TRBD1 (5 bases). V was clipped by 4 bases and J by 5 bases, with 9 bases between them. The CDR3 has 13 residues. Germline V gene sequence: CDR1 MNHNS, CDR2 SASEGT. The CDR3 spells CASSASGNNEQFF. CDR3 DNA: TGTGCCAGCAGTGCATCAGGGAACAATGAGCAGTTCTTC.

This clonotype showed up many times. CDR3 in DNA: TGTGCCAGCAGCGGACCGGGGGGAGGCGTTACTACCAATGAGCAGTTCTTC. This sequence encodes CASSGPGGGVTTNEQFF. The gene calls are TRBV7-6 and TRBJ2-1, with TRBD2 identical over 7 bases. CDR3 length equals 17 residues. Looked up from germline, CDR1 is SGHVS and CDR2 is FNYEAQ. With 5 bases clipped from V and 6 bases from J, the junction kept 16 bases outside the gene matches.

The rearrangement uses TRBV7-4 and TRBJ1-1; no clear D. V lost 0 bases, J lost 5 bases, and 16 bases lay in between. CDR1 and CDR2 (germline): SGHVT, SQSDAQ. The CDR3 totals 16 residues. CDR3 in amino acids: CASSLAEVSVSTEAFF. In nucleotides, the CDR3 is TGTGCCAGCAGCTTAGCCGAGGTGTCCGTATCGACTGAAGCTTTCTTT.

The CDR3 sequence: CASSLDDRVPYF. The CDR3, as DNA: TGTGCCAGCAGCTTAGACGACAGGGTCCCGTACTTC. The chain couples TRBV11-3 to TRBJ2-5, with 7 nucleotides matching TRBD1. CDR1 is SGHNT, CDR2 YENEEA, per germline. This CDR3 comprises 12 residues. J was trimmed by 13 bases and V by 0 bases; bases with no gene match: 5.

This rearrangement joins TRBV6-6 to TRBJ2-5, with D possibly TRBD1 on 6 matching bases. The V gene lost 7 bases and the J gene lost 0 bases, with 15 bases spanning the gap. The CDR3 covers 15 residues. From germline, CDR1 is MNHNY and CDR2 SVGAGI (reference sequence). The CDR3 protein is CASTPKDRNQETQYF. CDR3 coding DNA: TGTGCCAGCACCCCAAAGGACAGAAACCAAGAGACCCAGTACTTC.

The V call is TRBV19, the J call TRBJ2-1, with D possibly TRBD2 on 6 matching bases. V shed 5 bases and J shed 4 bases, with 15 bases lying between them. The CDR3 consists of 15 residues. Germline V gene sequence: CDR1 LNHDA, CDR2 SQIVND (reference sequence). The chain's CDR3 is CASSLSGRGYNEQFF. The CDR3 DNA reads as TGTGCCAGTAGTCTTTCGGGCCGGGGGTACAATGAGCAGTTCTTC.

This clonotype came up many times. The V call is TRBV14, the J call TRBJ2-1; possibly TRBD1 for D (6 bases). V shed 4 bases and J shed 7 bases, with 14 bases lying between them. CDR3 length: 14 amino acids. CDR1 and CDR2 from the germline V gene are SGHDN and FVKESK. The CDR3 loop reads CASSLQGRRNEQFF. CDR3 DNA sequence: TGTGCCAGCAGCCTACAGGGCCGTCGGAATGAGCAGTTCTTC.

Ten or more counts support this clonotype. The chain carries TRBV6-1 and TRBJ2-5; TRBD2 is a possible D gene (6 bases). The CDR3 runs 15 residues. The ends were cut back, 0 bases at V and 4 bases at J, with 12 bases in the middle. Per germline, CDR1 MNHNS and CDR2 SASEGT. Here the CDR3 reads CASSEASRGGETQYF. As DNA, the CDR3 is TGTGCCAGCAGTGAAGCTTCACGGGGAGGAGAGACCCAGTACTTC.

The V gene is TRBV6-6, the J gene TRBJ1-6, with no clear D. V lost 2 bases and J 8 bases, leaving 10 bases between the germline ends. In germline, CDR1 is MNHNY, CDR2 SVGAGI (reference sequence). The CDR3 totals 14 residues. The CDR3 loop is CASSYGRQHSPLHF. The CDR3 DNA reads as TGTGCCAGCAGTTACGGGCGGCAACATTCACCCCTCCACTTT.

This clonotype was observed a handful of times. The chain has TRBV6-6 and TRBJ2-7; D ambiguous. V was clipped by 2 bases and J by 4 bases, with 9 bases between them. Per germline, CDR1 MNHNY and CDR2 SVGAGI (reference sequence). CDR3 size: 13 residues. CDR3 amino acids: CASSYRDQYEQYF. The CDR3, as DNA: TGTGCCAGCAGTTACCGAGATCAATACGAGCAGTACTTC.